This T cell receptor beta chain appears in the sequencing data of a study of CD8+ T cells in alopecia areata. Treatment meaning: oral pan-JAK inhibitor, 5-10 mg twice daily. After isolation, RNA underwent reverse transcription to generate cDNA as the sequencing template. Assay used: immunoSEQ multiplex PCR; TCRdb lists only in-frame clones, some missing. The sample has over 100,000 clones, more than 40% seen once. Germline V gene lookup returns CDR1 SGHDT and CDR2 YYEEEE. V lost 4 bases and J 5 bases, leaving 13 bases between the germline ends. The CDR3 loop spans 14 amino acids. The rearrangement uses TRBV5-6 and TRBJ1-5, with a tentative D call TRBD1 (5 bases). This sequence was found in a human donor with alopecia areata. The sequenced sample was CD4+ T cells sorted from blood, obtained at week 4, from a patient treated with tofacitinib. The CDR3 spells CASSHGTYDQPQHF. CDR3 in DNA: TGTGCCAGCAGCCATGGGACCTACGATCAGCCCCAGCATTTT.